This TCR beta chain was recovered during a study of T cell responses to AZD1222 COVID-19 vaccine (dated by TCRdb to the early 2020s). In terms of the full investigation: TCR sequencing covered some 250 trial participants: nearly 210 given two doses of AZD1222 and about 26 given two doses of MenACWY control vaccine. Trial participants were enrolled into age subgroups of 18-55, 56-69 and 70-plus years, which contained around 150, 28 and 57 TCR-sequenced participants, respectively.

The CDR3 goes from the cysteine to the phenylalanine over 15 residues. The CDR3 DNA has 45 bases and is translated from base 1. The germline V gene sets CDR1 to SNHLY and CDR2 to FYNNEI. V loses 7 bases of germline sequence and J loses 0 bases, and the interval between the two ends is 15 bases. In regard to this clone: The antigen it recognizes is unknown. No much larger clone exists at a distance of one base, and base qualities are not known.

The study at large found these results: Only five or six AZD1222 recipients were SARS-CoV-2 seropositive at baseline, limiting conclusions about previously exposed vaccinees. Because no day 14 peak-response samples were available, the repertoires could be characterized only after the peak T cell response. In the small 56-69-year group, the increase in depth fell short of significance, most likely because of low power. Participants were mostly white British and included more females than males, and it was suggested by the authors that clonal diversity may have been underestimated. Reportedly, almost half of the unique spike-specific TCRs recognized epitopes lying outside the regions that are mutated in the B.1.351 and B.1.1.7 variants. Spike-specific TCR breadth and depth rose significantly after two AZD1222 doses compared with day 0 and with MenACWY recipients. CD4 TCRs associated with the vaccine covered the entire spike protein, and the dominant responses were in regions 160-218 and 743-854.

The CDR3 regions of human TCRbeta chains were analyzed by immunosequencing. The authors processed their data as follows. TCRs in the repertoires were compared against a reference library of SARS-CoV-2-specific TCRs that had been generated with the MIRA antigen-specificity platform. Breadth meant the fraction of unique TCRs that were SARS-CoV-2-associated, whereas depth meant the fraction of total T cells that were SARS-CoV-2-associated. Using the MIRA data, every spike-specific TCR was mapped to the spike region that the TCR reacted to and assigned to either a CD4 or a CD8 class. Log10-transformed breadth and depth values were compared by one-way ANOVA with Sidak's multiple comparisons tests. Drawn from immuneACCESS, this table holds only the in-frame rearrangements with V and J called that TCRdb kept. Clones are partly lost; checked studies trace under half to an unresolved V gene and leave the rest unexplained. The V and J calls and clone size were taken over from that table, and D and trimming were inferred from the DNA. The sample data list around 160,000 clones, and about 89% of these were observed just once. Roughly 2.9% of the sample is in the top ten clones.

The time point label for this specimen denotes: baseline before first vaccination. The sample's treatment or condition, from its label and the paper: meningococcal conjugate vaccine given as trial control. Vaccinee samples were obtained from the UK trials COV001 and COV002, which included a single-blind randomized controlled phase 2/3 trial of AZD1222 (ChAdOx1 nCoV-19) in healthy adults. For TCRbeta chain sequencing, PBMC samples from trial participants were taken at day 0 and at day 28 after the second dose. The receptor was isolated from an adult in good health. Specimen: peripheral blood, collected on day 0 of MenACWY control vaccination. The chain is made from TRBV2 and TRBJ1-1; the D gene is unclear. The DNA sequence reads TGTGCCAGCATTCGTTCGGGATTGGTGAACACTGAAGCTTTCTTT. It specifies CASIRSGLVNTEAFF.